This is a list of T cell receptor beta chains from one sample in a study of T cell repertoires in cytomegalovirus infection. These TCRs are of unknown antigen specificity. MiXCR was run by TCRdb on the reads, yielding one entry per CDR3 protein. The repertoire holds hundreds of thousands of distinct CDR3 sequences, with approximately 33% as singletons. The source was cultured CD8+ T cells from PBMCs, collected from culture after CMV antigen stimulation. Receptors were obtained from a human donor in good health (CMV status not recorded). Some clones in this sample may be carry-over from other donors' samples. The CDR3 runs from the conserved cysteine through the conserved F or W. The order of the fields is CDR3 DNA, CDR3 protein, D gene, V gene, clone size, J gene. D genes are given only for firm matches. Clone sizes are given selectively: once, few, many, or a class where the clone is expanded.

CDR3nt: TGTGCCAGCAGTTACAGGGGGAAGAGCTCCTACGAGCAGTACTTC; CDR3aa: CASSYRGKSSYEQYF; d_gene: TRBD1; v_gene: TRBV7-8; abundance: few; j_gene: TRBJ2-7
CDR3nt: TGTGCCAGCAGTTCCGGGACAGGCTTTAATGAAAAACTGTTTTTT; CDR3aa: CASSSGTGFNEKLFF; d_gene: TRBD1; v_gene: TRBV27; abundance: .; j_gene: TRBJ1-4
CDR3nt: TGTGCCAGCAGCTGGACAGGGGGCGGCGGTGAGCAGTTCTTC; CDR3aa: CASSWTGGGGEQFF; d_gene: TRBD1; v_gene: TRBV6-7; abundance: once; j_gene: TRBJ2-1
CDR3nt: TGTGCCAGCAGCCCCCCCGGGACAGGGGACCAAGAGACCCAGTACTTC; CDR3aa: CASSPPGTGDQETQYF; d_gene: TRBD1; v_gene: TRBV11-1; abundance: .; j_gene: TRBJ2-5
CDR3nt: TGTGCCAGCAGGAGACAGCTACAAGAGACCCAGTACTTC; CDR3aa: CASRRQLQETQYF; d_gene: .; v_gene: TRBV28; abundance: few; j_gene: TRBJ2-5
CDR3nt: TGTGCCAGCAGCTCCCTGGCGGGGGGGGGAACCCACGAGCAGTACTTC; CDR3aa: CASSSLAGGGTHEQYF; d_gene: TRBD2; v_gene: TRBV7-6; abundance: .; j_gene: TRBJ2-7
CDR3nt: TGTGCCAGCAGGCCGACCGAGAACACTGAAGCTTTCTTT; CDR3aa: CASRPTENTEAFF; d_gene: .; v_gene: TRBV7-1; abundance: .; j_gene: TRBJ1-1
CDR3nt: TGTGCCAGCAGTTACGGCGCCGATCGTTATAACTATGGCTACACCTTC; CDR3aa: CASSYGADRYNYGYTF; d_gene: .; v_gene: TRBV27; abundance: .; j_gene: TRBJ1-2
CDR3nt: TGTGCCAGCAGCCAAGTGGGGCTGGACAGAAGAGCCGGGGAGCTGTTTTTT; CDR3aa: CASSQVGLDRRAGELFF; d_gene: .; v_gene: TRBV4-2; abundance: .; j_gene: TRBJ2-2
CDR3nt: TGTGCCAGCAGTGTCGGGGGTAATGAAAAACTGTTTTTT; CDR3aa: CASSVGGNEKLFF; d_gene: .; v_gene: TRBV12-3/TRBV12-4; abundance: .; j_gene: TRBJ1-4
CDR3nt: TGCGCCAGCAGCCACCGACAGGGAGGGTCCTACGAGCAGTACTTC; CDR3aa: CASSHRQGGSYEQYF; d_gene: .; v_gene: TRBV4-1; abundance: .; j_gene: TRBJ2-7
CDR3nt: TGTGCCAGCAGCATCTGGACCCAGGAAGCTTTCTTT; CDR3aa: CASSIWTQEAFF; d_gene: .; v_gene: TRBV9; abundance: once; j_gene: TRBJ1-1
CDR3nt: TGTGCCAGCAGTGTCCTAGCGGGGGGATCAATGACAGATACGCAGTATTTT; CDR3aa: CASSVLAGGSMTDTQYF; d_gene: TRBD2; v_gene: TRBV12-3/TRBV12-4; abundance: .; j_gene: TRBJ2-3
CDR3nt: TGTGCCAGCAGCTTTGTCGAAGCTAGCACAGATACGCAGTATTTT; CDR3aa: CASSFVEASTDTQYF; d_gene: .; v_gene: TRBV7-9; abundance: few; j_gene: TRBJ2-3
CDR3nt: TGTGCCACCAGCAGAACTCCAACGGGGAATGAGCAGTTCTTC; CDR3aa: CATSRTPTGNEQFF; d_gene: .; v_gene: TRBV15; abundance: .; j_gene: TRBJ2-1
CDR3nt: TGTGCCAGCCCAGGGTTGCCCCTCACAGATACGCAGTATTTT; CDR3aa: CASPGLPLTDTQYF; d_gene: .; v_gene: TRBV7-2; abundance: many; j_gene: TRBJ2-3
CDR3nt: TGTGCCAGCAGTACAAGTAGCGGGACTAGCTGGGAGACCCAGTACTTC; CDR3aa: CASSTSSGTSWETQYF; d_gene: TRBD2; v_gene: TRBV2; abundance: few; j_gene: TRBJ2-5
CDR3nt: TGCGCCAGCAGCCAAGGGCCCGTTGGGGACAGGGGGCTGGAGACCCAGTACTTC; CDR3aa: CASSQGPVGDRGLETQYF; d_gene: TRBD1; v_gene: TRBV4-1; abundance: few; j_gene: TRBJ2-5
CDR3nt: TGTGCCAGCAGCCGCTCGGACAGGGGAAATAATTCACCCCTCCACTTT; CDR3aa: CASSRSDRGNNSPLHF; d_gene: TRBD1; v_gene: TRBV14; abundance: .; j_gene: TRBJ1-6
CDR3nt: TGCGCCAGCAGCCATCTGTCAGGGGGTACCTACGAGCAGTACTTC; CDR3aa: CASSHLSGGTYEQYF; d_gene: TRBD1; v_gene: TRBV4-1; abundance: .; j_gene: TRBJ2-7
CDR3nt: TGTGCCAGCGTTAACGTGGGGGGGACAGTAAACACTGAAGCTTTCTTT; CDR3aa: CASVNVGGTVNTEAFF; d_gene: TRBD1; v_gene: TRBV6-5; abundance: few; j_gene: TRBJ1-1
CDR3nt: TGTGCCAGCAGTTTGGATACGGGACTAGCGGGAGGGCGACCTAGCACAGATACGCAGTATTTT; CDR3aa: CASSLDTGLAGGRPSTDTQYF; d_gene: TRBD2; v_gene: TRBV6-2/TRBV6-3; abundance: .; j_gene: TRBJ2-3
CDR3nt: TGTGCCAGCAGCTGGGAGGGTAGAGACACTGAAGCTTTCTTT; CDR3aa: CASSWEGRDTEAFF; d_gene: .; v_gene: TRBV5-4; abundance: few; j_gene: TRBJ1-1
CDR3nt: TGTGCTAGTGGTCCGGCCGCCAATGAGCAGTTCTTC; CDR3aa: CASGPAANEQFF; d_gene: .; v_gene: TRBV12-5; abundance: few; j_gene: TRBJ2-1
CDR3nt: TGTGCCAGCAGTTACTCGAGGGTAGGGCTGGGGTCAGAGACCCAGTACTTC; CDR3aa: CASSYSRVGLGSETQYF; d_gene: .; v_gene: TRBV6-2/TRBV6-3; abundance: few; j_gene: TRBJ2-5
CDR3nt: TGTGCCAGCAGCTTATCGGGCCGTAATTCACCCCTCCACTTT; CDR3aa: CASSLSGRNSPLHF; d_gene: .; v_gene: TRBV7-6; abundance: few; j_gene: TRBJ1-6
CDR3nt: TGTGCCAGCAGTACGGGACTGGGGGGGGATACGCAGTATTTT; CDR3aa: CASSTGLGGDTQYF; d_gene: TRBD2; v_gene: TRBV12-3/TRBV12-4; abundance: few; j_gene: TRBJ2-3
CDR3nt: TGTGCCAGCAGTACCACCGGGACCCAGGGCGAGACCCAGTACTTC; CDR3aa: CASSTTGTQGETQYF; d_gene: .; v_gene: TRBV12-3/TRBV12-4; abundance: few; j_gene: TRBJ2-5
CDR3nt: TGTGCCAGCAGTTACGCGGGACCCCTTCACAATGAGCAGTTCTTC; CDR3aa: CASSYAGPLHNEQFF; d_gene: .; v_gene: TRBV6-5; abundance: .; j_gene: TRBJ2-1
CDR3nt: TGCGCCAGCAGCCAAGGCGAGGGCGCAGGGTATGGCTACACCTTC; CDR3aa: CASSQGEGAGYGYTF; d_gene: .; v_gene: TRBV4-1; abundance: few; j_gene: TRBJ1-2
CDR3nt: TGTGCCAGTAGTGTGAGCCTGAACTATGGCTACACCTTC; CDR3aa: CASSVSLNYGYTF; d_gene: .; v_gene: TRBV19; abundance: few; j_gene: TRBJ1-2
CDR3nt: TGTGCCAGCAGTTTAAGGGGACAGGGAACACGGCCCCAGCATTTT; CDR3aa: CASSLRGQGTRPQHF; d_gene: TRBD1; v_gene: TRBV27; abundance: .; j_gene: TRBJ1-5
CDR3nt: TGTGCTAGCAGCTTAGGAGTTAGCGGAGTACAAGAGACCCAGTACTTC; CDR3aa: CASSLGVSGVQETQYF; d_gene: .; v_gene: TRBV7-7; abundance: few; j_gene: TRBJ2-5
CDR3nt: TGCGCCAGCAGCCATGACGGGACAGGGGGATCTGAAGCTTTCTTT; CDR3aa: CASSHDGTGGSEAFF; d_gene: TRBD1; v_gene: TRBV4-1; abundance: .; j_gene: TRBJ1-1
CDR3nt: TGTGCCAGTAGTGCTACTTCAGGGTACACTGAAGCTTTCTTT; CDR3aa: CASSATSGYTEAFF; d_gene: .; v_gene: TRBV19; abundance: .; j_gene: TRBJ1-1
CDR3nt: TGTGCCAGCAGCGTAGCCGGGACAGGGGTGGTTGAGCAGTTCTTC; CDR3aa: CASSVAGTGVVEQFF; d_gene: TRBD1; v_gene: TRBV9; abundance: once; j_gene: TRBJ2-1
CDR3nt: TGTGCCAGCAGTCTAAAGCCGGGACCCCATAGCAATCAGCCCCAGCATTTT; CDR3aa: CASSLKPGPHSNQPQHF; d_gene: .; v_gene: TRBV12-3/TRBV12-4; abundance: many; j_gene: TRBJ1-5
CDR3nt: TGTGCCAGCTGTTGGGAGGGACAGTACCTTAACACTGAAGCTTTCTTT; CDR3aa: CASCWEGQYLNTEAFF; d_gene: TRBD1; v_gene: TRBV6-2/TRBV6-3; abundance: .; j_gene: TRBJ1-1
CDR3nt: TGCGCCAGCAGCCAGACCACAGGGGGCGAATACACTGAAGCTTTCTTT; CDR3aa: CASSQTTGGEYTEAFF; d_gene: TRBD1; v_gene: TRBV4-3; abundance: few; j_gene: TRBJ1-1
CDR3nt: TGTGCCAGCCCCGGTGGAACAGGGACGATGGATGAGCAGTTCTTC; CDR3aa: CASPGGTGTMDEQFF; d_gene: .; v_gene: TRBV2; abundance: few; j_gene: TRBJ2-1
CDR3nt: TGTGCCAGCAGCTTAGCCCGTAGTAATGAGCAGTTCTTC; CDR3aa: CASSLARSNEQFF; d_gene: .; v_gene: TRBV7-2; abundance: many; j_gene: TRBJ2-1
CDR3nt: TGCGCCAGCAGCACCTTCCTTCCACAGGGGTGGGGAAAGAATGAGCAGTTCTTC; CDR3aa: CASSTFLPQGWGKNEQFF; d_gene: TRBD1; v_gene: TRBV4-1; abundance: .; j_gene: TRBJ2-1
CDR3nt: TGTGCCAGCAGTTACTCGTTGTACAGGGGAAGCACAGATACGCAGTATTTT; CDR3aa: CASSYSLYRGSTDTQYF; d_gene: TRBD1; v_gene: TRBV6-6; abundance: .; j_gene: TRBJ2-3
CDR3nt: TGCGCCAGCAGCTTTGGTCAGGGGTATTTCGAGCAGTACTTC; CDR3aa: CASSFGQGYFEQYF; d_gene: .; v_gene: TRBV5-1; abundance: few; j_gene: TRBJ2-7
CDR3nt: TGTGCCTGGGGGGGACAGATAAATGAAAAACTGTTTTTT; CDR3aa: CAWGGQINEKLFF; d_gene: TRBD1; v_gene: TRBV7-6; abundance: many; j_gene: TRBJ1-4
CDR3nt: TGTGCCAGTAGTCCGGCCGCGGACAGGGGGGACTACACCTTC; CDR3aa: CASSPAADRGDYTF; d_gene: TRBD1; v_gene: TRBV19; abundance: .; j_gene: TRBJ1-2
CDR3nt: TGTGCCAGCAGTCTAAGACAGGGGGCATCCACTGAAGCTTTCTTT; CDR3aa: CASSLRQGASTEAFF; d_gene: TRBD1; v_gene: TRBV12-3/TRBV12-4; abundance: .; j_gene: TRBJ1-1
CDR3nt: TGTGCCAGCAGTTGGGGGGGGTTATACGAGCAGTACTTC; CDR3aa: CASSWGGLYEQYF; d_gene: TRBD2; v_gene: TRBV6-5; abundance: .; j_gene: TRBJ2-7